Below, 15 T cell receptor beta chains from the same sample are listed, as sequenced in a study of a mutant IDH1 vaccine in newly diagnosed glioma. Stated time point: baseline, week 1 (first vaccination visit). The treatment here: pre-vaccination baseline after standard-of-care therapy. Sequencing was performed with immunoSEQ multiplex PCR; in TCRdb, only in-frame clones are kept and a portion is missing. The repertoire consists of over 75,000 clones, with about 90% occurring once and the leading ten covering roughly 0.58%. The material was PBMCs, obtained from a glioma patient treated with radiotherapy, temozolomide or both. These receptors all stem from a woman between 50 and 59 years old with glioma.

A single count supports this clone. This chain uses TRBV6-1 with TRBJ1-1; D is possibly TRBD1 (6 bases). This CDR3 contains 13 residues. The V gene lost 7 bases and the J gene lost 2 bases, with 11 bases spanning the gap. Germline V gives CDR1 MNHNS, CDR2 SASEGT. The CDR3 DNA is TGTGCCAGCACCGAGGACAGAAACACTGAAGCTTTCTTT. Its protein product is CASTEDRNTEAFF.

Only one count was recorded for this clone. The chain employs TRBV7-9 and TRBJ2-5; D not certain. CDR3 size: 12 residues. Per the germline V gene, CDR1 is SEHNR and CDR2 is FQNEAQ (reference sequence). The V and J ends lost 5 bases and 7 bases respectively, with 11 bases between them. The CDR3 bases are TGTGCCAGCAGCACCCCCGGCGGGACCCAGTACTTC. Its protein is CASSTPGGTQYF. Combining the CDR3 with reference TRBV7-9 and TRBJ2-5 gives the whole variable domain DTGVSQNPRHKITKRGQNVTFRCDPISEHNRLYWYRQTLGQGPEFLTYFQNEAQLEKSRLLSDRFSAERPKGSFSTLEIQRTEQGDSAMYLCASSTPGGTQYFGPGTRLLVL.

V gene TRBV28 combines with J gene TRBJ2-7, with 10 nucleotides matching TRBD2. This CDR3 has 14 residues. Unmatched junction bases numbered 8, after V lost 7 bases and J lost 5 bases. Looked up from germline, CDR1 is MDHEN and CDR2 is SYDVKM. The CDR3 DNA sequence: TGTGCCAGCACCTCTCTAGCGGGAGCCCACGAGCAGTACTTC. Its translation: CASTSLAGAHEQYF.

Only one count was recorded for this clone. This sequence joins TRBV7-9 and TRBJ1-2, with 9 bases that match TRBD1. CDR1 is SEHNR and CDR2 is FQNEAQ in the germline V gene (reference sequence). J was trimmed by 6 bases and V by 5 bases; bases with no gene match: 16. The CDR3 contains 17 residues. The CDR3 is CASSPFLTKTGGDGYTF. In DNA, the CDR3 is TGTGCCAGCAGCCCATTCCTTACAAAAACAGGGGGCGATGGCTACACCTTC.

V usage is TRBV7-9 and J usage is TRBJ2-3, with 9 bases lining up with TRBD1. Germline loops: CDR1 SEHNR, CDR2 FQNEAQ (reference sequence). V trimming: 2 bases; J trimming: 3 bases; junction bases outside the gene matches: 6. The CDR3 length is 16 residues. The CDR3 DNA is TGTGCCAGCAGCTTATACCGGACAGGGGCAACAGATACGCAGTATTTT. Translation: CASSLYRTGATDTQYF.

The rearrangement uses TRBV29-1 and TRBJ1-1, with TRBD1 identical over 9 bases. Germline V CDR1 and CDR2: SQVTM, ANQGSEA. This CDR3 spans 13 amino acids. V lost 6 bases to trimming and J lost 1 base; unmatched junction nucleotides: 3. The CDR3 protein is CSVADRGNTEAFF. Here the CDR3 DNA reads TGCAGCGTCGCGGACAGGGGGAACACTGAAGCTTTCTTT.

The chain has TRBV19 and TRBJ1-4, with D maybe TRBD1 (5 bases). Trimming shortened V by 2 bases and J by 0 bases, and 7 bases separated the two germline ends. Germline V gene lookup returns CDR1 LNHDA and CDR2 SQIVND (reference sequence). The CDR3 totals 15 residues. CDR3 nucleotide sequence: TGTGCCAGTAGTATATTGGGGGCAACTAATGAAAAACTGTTTTTT. This sequence encodes CASSILGATNEKLFF.

The chain is built from TRBV2 and TRBJ2-7, with D perhaps assigned TRBD1 or TRBD2 (5 bases each). CDR1 and CDR2 (germline): SNHLY, FYNNEI. V lost 9 bases, J lost 3 bases, and 15 bases lay in between. The CDR3 runs to 13 residues. CDR3 sequence: CARGDRDGYEQYF. The CDR3 bases are TGTGCCAGAGGGGACCGGGACGGCTACGAGCAGTACTTC.

The gene calls are TRBV7-2 and TRBJ1-5, with D uncertain. The CDR3 covers 13 residues. The V end was cut by 2 bases, the J end by 2 bases, with 4 bases between. Germline-derived CDR1 and CDR2 are SGHTA and FQGNSA. CDR3 amino acids: CASSLQGNQPQHF. The CDR3 DNA reads as TGTGCCAGCAGCTTACAGGGCAATCAGCCCCAGCATTTT.

This chain uses TRBV9 with TRBJ2-7; 10 positions agree with TRBD1. The germline V gene encodes CDR1 SGDLS and CDR2 YYNGEE. This CDR3 comprises 17 residues. Unmatched junction bases numbered 11, after V lost 0 bases and J lost 5 bases. This CDR3 reads CASSVAPLGTGDHEQYF. Written as DNA, the CDR3 is TGTGCCAGCAGCGTAGCTCCGTTAGGGACAGGGGACCACGAGCAGTACTTC.

The chain employs TRBV28 and TRBJ1-1; the D gene is possibly TRBD1 (5 bases). From germline, CDR1 is MDHEN and CDR2 SYDVKM. Deletions cut 2 bases from V and 5 bases from J, with 12 bases between. The CDR3 extends over 14 amino acids. The CDR3 DNA is TGTGCCAGCAGTTTACCCGGGGGGGGGACTGAAGCTTTCTTT. Residues: CASSLPGGGTEAFF.

The chain combines TRBV20-1 with TRBJ1-2, with D hard to call. Trimming removed 6 bases at V and 1 base at J, with 6 bases between. This CDR3 is 11 amino acids long. Germline assignment: CDR1 DFQATT and CDR2 SNEGSKA (reference sequence). CDR3 in DNA: TGCAGTGCCGACTTTAACTATGGCTACACCTTC. This gives the protein CSADFNYGYTF.

In this sample, this clone turned up once. The gene calls are TRBV9 and TRBJ2-5; D perhaps matches TRBD1 (6 bases). The CDR3 runs to 14 residues. Trimming removed 3 bases at V and 7 bases at J, with 16 bases between. The germline CDR1 and CDR2 sequences are SGDLS and YYNGEE. CDR3 bases: TGTGCCAGCAGCGAAGCGGACAGCGGAGGGACCCAGTACTTC. It is translated as CASSEADSGGTQYF. Variable domain in full (rest from reference TRBV9 and TRBJ2-5): DSGVTQTPKHLITATGQRVTLRCSPRSGDLSVYWYQQSLDQGLQFLIQYYNGEERAKGNILERFSAQQFPDLHSELNLSSLELGDSALYFCASSEADSGGTQYFGPGTRLLVL.

The sample holds one count of this clone. The chain recombines TRBV18 with TRBJ1-3, with 8 bases that match TRBD1. J lost 0 bases, V lost 6 bases, and 7 bases had no gene match. Germline V gene data show CDR1 as KGHSH and CDR2 as LQKENI. The CDR3 is 16 residues long. CDR3 nucleotides: TGTGCCAGCTCTCCGGGACAGGCGAGCTCTGGAAACACCATATATTTT. Its translation: CASSPGQASSGNTIYF.

The chain carries TRBV5-1 and TRBJ2-1; weak D call: TRBD1 (5 bases). CDR3 length equals 12 residues. Germline values: CDR1 SGHRS, CDR2 YFSETQ. The germline V and J ends were trimmed by 4 bases and 9 bases, with 11 bases remaining between them. Here the CDR3 reads CASSPRDTEQFF. CDR3 bases: TGCGCCAGCAGCCCCAGGGATACTGAGCAGTTCTTC.